Listed below are T cell receptor beta chains from one sample, sequenced in a study of cytomegalovirus exposure and HLA in healthy donors. Libraries were prepared by immunoSEQ multiplex PCR; TCRdb keeps only in-frame clonotypes and omits some of them. The table shows more than 45,000 clones, with roughly nine tenths occurring only once. Sequenced sample: PBMCs. The receptors stem from a woman aged 25-40 years in good health and CMV-seronegative. Each CDR3 is given with its conserved first and last residue. Fields, in order: D gene, clone size, J gene, V gene, CDR3 DNA, CDR3 protein. A D gene is named only where the DNA matches it firmly. Where a row states a size, it is once, few, many or the class of an expanded clone; other rows omit it.

-	medium-sized	TRBJ2-1	TRBV7-9	TGTGCCAGCAGCATTAGCGGTACAGGACACTACAATGAGCAGTTCTTC	CASSISGTGHYNEQFF
-	few	TRBJ2-7	TRBV28	TGTGCCAGCGGGGCCTCGGAGCAGTACTTC	CASGASEQYF
-	few	TRBJ2-7	TRBV19	TGTGCCAGTAGTATAGCTACAGGGCCCTACGAGCAGTACTTC	CASSIATGPYEQYF
-	-	TRBJ2-7	TRBV4-1	TGCGCCAGCAGCCAAGACCCCTCATCCAGCGAGCAGTACTTC	CASSQDPSSSEQYF
TRBD1	-	TRBJ1-1	TRBV29-1	TGCAGCGTTGCCCCAAGGGACAGGGCACTTATGAACACTGAAGCTTTCTTT	CSVAPRDRALMNTEAFF
-	-	TRBJ1-1	TRBV11-2	TGTGCCAGCAGTAAAAACACAGGGTACACTGAAGCTTTCTTT	CASSKNTGYTEAFF
TRBD2	-	TRBJ2-7	TRBV27	TGTGCCAGCAGTCCCTCGGGACTAGCGGGAGCCTACGAGCAGTACTTC	CASSPSGLAGAYEQYF
TRBD2	-	TRBJ2-7	TRBV15	TGTGCCACCAGCAGAGATCGGGGACTAGCGGGAGGCGAGCAGTACTTC	CATSRDRGLAGGEQYF
TRBD1	-	TRBJ1-1	TRBV19	TGTGCCACCAAGGACAGGGCTACTGGGCGTAACACTGAAGCTTTCTTT	CATKDRATGRNTEAFF
TRBD1	-	TRBJ1-2	TRBV19	TGTGCCAGTAGGGATTGGGACAGGCCTAACTATGGCTACACCTTC	CASRDWDRPNYGYTF
-	-	TRBJ1-1	TRBV5-1	TGCGCCAGCAGCTCAGGGGCGGTCGGCACTGAAGCTTTCTTT	CASSSGAVGTEAFF
TRBD1	-	TRBJ2-3	TRBV4-3	TGCGCCAGCGGAAAGACAGGGGGCACAGATACGCAGTATTTT	CASGKTGGTDTQYF
TRBD1	once	TRBJ1-2	TRBV7-3	TGTGCCAGCAGCTTAGTTGGAGGGGGCCATGGCTACACCTTC	CASSLVGGGHGYTF
TRBD2	-	TRBJ2-2	TRBV7-3	TGTGCCAGCAGCCCCCAGCTAGCGGGAGACACCGGGGAGCTGTTTTTT	CASSPQLAGDTGELFF
-	-	TRBJ2-7	TRBV5-4	TGTGCCAGCAGCCCTGATAGCGGATCCTCCTACGAGCAGTACTTC	CASSPDSGSSYEQYF
-	-	TRBJ1-1	TRBV9	TGTGCCAGCAGCGTGGGCCTAGGGGGAGCCAACACTGAAGCTTTCTTT	CASSVGLGGANTEAFF
-	-	TRBJ2-1	TRBV19	TGTGCCAGTAGGGGACTCCGGCGCAATGAGCAGTTCTTC	CASRGLRRNEQFF
TRBD1	-	TRBJ1-1	TRBV28	TGTGCCAGCGTGACCGGGACAGCCCGTAGGGAAGCTTTCTTT	CASVTGTARREAFF
-	-	TRBJ2-1	TRBV18	TGTGCCAGCTCACCGTACGGGGGTCAGGACTACAATGAGCAGTTCTTC	CASSPYGGQDYNEQFF
TRBD2	-	TRBJ2-7	TRBV7-3	TGTGCCAGCAGCCCGGGACTAGCGTCTCACGAGCAGTACTTC	CASSPGLASHEQYF
TRBD1	-	TRBJ2-7	TRBV6-6	TGTGCCAGCAGAGCCGGGACAGGCATGGGAGAGCAGTACTTC	CASRAGTGMGEQYF
TRBD2	-	TRBJ2-3	TRBV29-1	TGCAGCGTTAATTCCGGACAGCGGGCCAAGGGACTAGCGGCAGATACGCAGTATTTT	CSVNSGQRAKGLAADTQYF
-	-	TRBJ1-3	TRBV6-6	TGTGCCAGCAGTTACAGCGAGGCTGGAAACACCATATATTTT	CASSYSEAGNTIYF
TRBD1	-	TRBJ1-3	TRBV28	TGTGCCAGCAGAGACAGGGGAGGAAACACCATATATTTT	CASRDRGGNTIYF
TRBD1	-	TRBJ1-4	TRBV4-1	TGCGCCAGCAGAACGGCCGAGGGGGCATTCGAAAAACTGTTTTTT	CASRTAEGAFEKLFF
-	-	TRBJ1-3	TRBV7-2	TGTGCCAGCAGCCAACCATGGAGTGCCGGAAACACCATATATTTT	CASSQPWSAGNTIYF
-	-	TRBJ2-7	TRBV5-6	TGTGCCAGCAGCTCCACTGACAGGAGATCCTACGAGCAGTACTTC	CASSSTDRRSYEQYF
-	-	TRBJ1-5	TRBV6-6	TGTGCCAGCAGTTACTCGAGTAGTTCTGGTCAGCCCCAGCATTTT	CASSYSSSSGQPQHF
-	-	TRBJ2-1	TRBV6-1	TGTGCCAACAGTGATTCGCAGTTCAATGAGCAGTTCTTC	CANSDSQFNEQFF
-	-	TRBJ2-1	TRBV12-1	TGTGCCAGCAGCTTTCCTCTAGCGGGAAACTACAATGAGCAGTTCTTC	CASSFPLAGNYNEQFF
-	-	TRBJ1-1	TRBV5-5	TGTGCCAGCAGCTCCTACACTGAAGCTTTCTTT	CASSSYTEAFF
-	-	TRBJ2-1	TRBV4-1	TGCGCCAGCAGCCAAGATTCCCTGGGCGGGGAGCAGTTCTTC	CASSQDSLGGEQFF
-	-	TRBJ1-4	TRBV14	TGTGCCAGCAGCCAAGATTGGCGGCCCAGGGAAGGCGAAAAACTGTTTTTT	CASSQDWRPREGEKLFF
-	-	TRBJ1-1	TRBV6-5	TGTGCCAGCAACGGGGGTGGCACTGAAGCTTTCTTT	CASNGGGTEAFF
-	-	TRBJ1-1	TRBV7-9	TGTGCCAGCAGCCCGAAGACAGGAGTCGGTGAAGCTTTCTTT	CASSPKTGVGEAFF
TRBD2	-	TRBJ2-1	TRBV19	TGTGCCAGTAGTATAAGGCCCCCTACTAGCGGGACCAATGAGCAGTTCTTC	CASSIRPPTSGTNEQFF
TRBD2	-	TRBJ2-3	TRBV2	TGTGCCAGCAAGAGGACTAGCGTCACAGATACGCAGTATTTT	CASKRTSVTDTQYF
TRBD2	-	TRBJ2-5	TRBV19	TGTGCCAGTAGTAAGGGACTAGCGGAACAAGAGACCCAGTACTTC	CASSKGLAEQETQYF
-	-	TRBJ2-2	TRBV7-2	TGTGCCAGCAGCTTATTGCGAGCCGGGGAGCTGTTTTTT	CASSLLRAGELFF
-	-	TRBJ2-7	TRBV11-2	TGTGCCAGCAGTTCGGGGCCAGGGGGGAGCTACGAGCAGTACTTC	CASSSGPGGSYEQYF
TRBD2	-	TRBJ2-1	TRBV4-1	TGCGCCAGCAGCCAAGATCTAGCGGGAGTGCCCTACAATGAGCAGTTCTTC	CASSQDLAGVPYNEQFF
TRBD2	-	TRBJ2-7	TRBV7-3	TGTGCCAGCAGCTTAGGGGGACTAGCGACCGAGCAGTACTTC	CASSLGGLATEQYF
TRBD1	-	TRBJ1-1	TRBV28	TGTGCCAGCATCAAGAAGGGGACAGGGAATACTGAAGCTTTCTTT	CASIKKGTGNTEAFF
TRBD1	-	TRBJ1-1	TRBV7-9	TGTGCCAGCAGCTTAGTTTCGGGGTTAACAGGGGGTTCTGAAGCTTTCTTT	CASSLVSGLTGGSEAFF
-	-	TRBJ1-1	TRBV19	TGTGCCAGTAGTTCCGGGTTGAACACTGAAGCTTTCTTT	CASSSGLNTEAFF
-	-	TRBJ2-2	TRBV13	TGTGCCAGCAGCTTAGGTTTTCTAGCGCACGCGAACACCGGGGAGCTGTTTTTT	CASSLGFLAHANTGELFF
-	-	TRBJ2-5	TRBV7-9	TGTGCCAGCAGCTTAAACCCCCTCCCCCGGCAAGAGACCCAGTACTTC	CASSLNPLPRQETQYF
TRBD2	-	TRBJ2-1	TRBV6-5	TGTGCCAGCAGTTACTCCGGCGGGAGACTGTTCTTC	CASSYSGGRLFF
-	-	TRBJ2-7	TRBV6-4	TGTGCCAGCAGTGACGGGATCTATCGACAGCGCGGCGAGCAGTACTTC	CASSDGIYRQRGEQYF
-	-	TRBJ2-3	TRBV11-3	TGTGCCAGCAGCACCCAGGGGTCAGGCACAGATACGCAGTATTTT	CASSTQGSGTDTQYF
TRBD1	-	TRBJ1-1	TRBV18	TGTGCCAGCTCACCCTCGTTACAGGGGACTGAAGCTTTCTTT	CASSPSLQGTEAFF